By share of the sample, the clone carrying this T cell receptor beta chain is medium-sized. Its target is unknown. Genomic DNA was subjected to two-round multiplex PCR for amplification of TCR beta CDR3. Primers specific to each TRBV and TRBJ gene drove first-round PCR. From the multiplex PCR reads, TCRdb called clonotypes with MiXCR, one entry per CDR3 protein. The repertoire has some 13,000 distinct CDR3 sequences, about 50% of them found once; the top ten carry about a quarter. These data come from a study of prognosis after radiotherapy for stage I lung cancer. Study as a whole: In this cohort, every patient with non-small cell lung cancer was regarded as medically inoperable. Whereas eleven to twelve patients had adenocarcinoma, squamous cell carcinoma was the tumor in more than five. There were several patients who developed distant metastases (median around seven months) after radiotherapy, while about 15 showed no significant progression.

Study-wide findings and caveats: Divergent TRBV and TRBJ gene usage has reportedly been observed between patients with and without metastases.

The sequences come from PBMCs, collected before or after stereotactic body radiation therapy (not recorded which). The TCR sequence derives from a donor aged 50 or older with non-small cell lung cancer.

This CDR3 reads CASSSGTGSNQPQHF. CDR3 nucleotide sequence: TGTGCCAGCAGCTCCGGGACGGGTAGCAATCAGCCCCAGCATTTT. The V gene is TRBV28, the J gene TRBJ1-5, with D perhaps matching TRBD1 (5 bases). The CDR3 has 15 amino acids. Per germline, CDR1 MDHEN and CDR2 SYDVKM. Trimming took off 6 bases at V and 0 bases at J, with 12 bases between the two ends.